The 17 T cell receptor beta chains reported below all come from one sample, sequenced in a study of blood T cell repertoires in COVID-19. Method: immunoSEQ multiplex PCR; TCRdb's copy keeps in-frame clones and lacks some. Here the sample spans roughly 260,000 clones, around 93% being singletons. What was sequenced was PBMCs or T cells enriched from blood (not recorded which). The receptors were gathered from a human donor in a cohort exposed to, infected with or recovered from COVID-19 (not recorded which). The donor label of this sample is uncertain.

The J gene is TRBJ2-7, the V gene TRBV7-9, with 8 positions matching TRBD1. The CDR3 has 13 amino acids. CDR1 is SEHNR, CDR2 FQNEAQ, per germline (reference sequence). V was clipped by 10 bases and J by 3 bases; unmatched bases: 8. The CDR3 nucleotides are TGTGCCACGGCCGGGACAGGTGACTACGAGCAGTACTTC. Translation gives CATAGTGDYEQYF.

CDR3: CASSPGTGGTNTEAFF. CDR3 coding DNA: TGTGCCAGCTCTCCCGGGACAGGGGGCACGAACACTGAAGCTTTCTTT. V and J are TRBV18 and TRBJ1-1, with 12 nucleotides matching TRBD1. The CDR3 extends over 16 amino acids. Trimming took 6 bases from V and 1 from J; bases not matched to a gene: 6. CDR1 and CDR2 (germline): KGHSH, LQKENI.

The V and J genes are TRBV7-9 and TRBJ2-5; 9 positions match TRBD2. V lost 1 base to trimming and J lost 9 bases; unmatched junction nucleotides: 9. This CDR3 has 15 amino acids. Germline CDR1 and CDR2: SEHNR and FQNEAQ (reference sequence). In DNA form, the CDR3 reads TGTGCCAGCAGCTTAGTCGGACTAGCGTCCGCGGCCCAGTACTTC. This translates into CASSLVGLASAAQYF.

V is TRBV5-6 and J is TRBJ1-6; D call uncertain. Germline lookup yields CDR1 SGHDT and CDR2 YYEEEE. The CDR3 spans 15 residues. The germline V and J ends were trimmed by 0 bases and 9 bases, with 13 bases remaining between them. Here the CDR3 DNA reads TGTGCCAGCAGCTTGGGTCGGGGTGAGGGTTCACCCCTCCACTTT. It translates to CASSLGRGEGSPLHF.

The chain carries TRBV15 and TRBJ1-5; 8 bases line up with TRBD1. The length of the CDR3 is 14 residues. The trim removed 9 bases at V and 6 bases at J, leaving 10 bases unmatched. Germline V gene sequence: CDR1 LNHNV, CDR2 YYDKDF (reference sequence). CDR3 sequence reads: CATIGQGEGQPQHF. CDR3 nucleotides: TGTGCCACTATCGGACAGGGAGAGGGTCAGCCCCAGCATTTT.

The genes are TRBV5-4 and TRBJ2-3; 11 bases agree with TRBD2. There are 15 residues in the CDR3. Germline assignment: CDR1 SGHNT and CDR2 YYREEE (reference sequence). The V gene end was trimmed by 2 bases and the J gene end by 6 bases; junction bases not matched to a gene: 5. CDR3 in DNA: TGTGCCAGCAGCTTCGTGGCTAGCGGGGGGGATACGCAGTATTTT. Its translation: CASSFVASGGDTQYF.

The CDR3 protein is CALQQAGPGGGYTF. The CDR3 DNA is TGTGCCCTCCAGCAAGCGGGCCCAGGCGGAGGCTACACCTTC. V gene TRBV9 combines with J gene TRBJ1-2; D is unresolved. Germline CDR1 is SGDLS and CDR2 is YYNGEE. CDR3 length: 14 amino acids. V was cut by 10 bases and J by 8 bases, with 24 bases left in between.

This clone was observed a single time. The V call is TRBV18, the J call TRBJ2-3; 11 positions agree with TRBD2. This CDR3 comprises 15 residues. Germline V gene data show CDR1 as KGHSH and CDR2 as LQKENI. The junction had 4 bases not matched to a gene; V was cut back by 5 bases and J by 3 bases. The CDR3 sequence is CASSSGLAETDTQYF. For the CDR3, the DNA is TGTGCCAGCTCATCGGGACTAGCGGAAACAGATACGCAGTATTTT.

This chain joins TRBV7-2 and TRBJ1-5, with 8 bases that match TRBD1. Germline V gene lookup returns CDR1 SGHTA and CDR2 FQGNSA. The CDR3 contains 14 residues. The J segment lost 4 bases and the V segment lost 4 bases, leaving 3 bases of the junction unmatched. The CDR3 is CASSSRQGNQPQHF. The CDR3 DNA is TGTGCCAGCAGCTCCCGACAGGGGAATCAGCCCCAGCATTTT.

Concerning this clone itself: Other DNA sequences from this sample encode an identical CDR3 as well. This sequence joins TRBV29-1 and TRBJ1-1; D is ambiguous. From germline, CDR1 is SQVTM and CDR2 ANQGSEA. Trimming took 6 bases from V and 1 from J, leaving 9 bases between them. The CDR3 sequence is 12 residues long. The CDR3 loop is CSVDTGNTEAFF. CDR3 in DNA: TGCAGCGTCGATACGGGGAACACTGAAGCTTTCTTT.

This clone appeared once. The chain has TRBV10-3 and TRBJ1-6; tentative D call: TRBD1 (6 bases). The germline V gene has CDR1 ENHRY and CDR2 SYGVKD. CDR3 length: 15 amino acids. Trimming took 5 bases from V and 0 from J, leaving 8 bases between them. The CDR3 region is CAISQDSSYNSPLHF. Here the CDR3 DNA reads TGTGCCATCAGTCAGGACAGCTCCTATAATTCACCCCTCCACTTT.

The chain couples TRBV28 to TRBJ1-2, with D tentatively TRBD1 (5 bases). The CDR3 has 14 amino acids. The ends were cut back, 4 bases at V and 4 bases at J, with 13 bases in the middle. The germline gives CDR1 MDHEN, CDR2 SYDVKM. The chain's CDR3 is CASSWDGGFYGYTF. Written as DNA, the CDR3 is TGTGCCAGCAGTTGGGACGGGGGGTTCTATGGCTACACCTTC.

The J gene is TRBJ1-4, the V gene TRBV2, with 8 bases aligning to TRBD1. The trim removed 6 bases at V and 7 bases at J, leaving 7 bases unmatched. Per the germline V gene, CDR1 is SNHLY and CDR2 is FYNNEI. The length of the CDR3 is 14 residues. The chain's CDR3 is CASSVQGAGEKLFF. CDR3 nucleotides: TGTGCCAGCAGCGTCCAGGGGGCAGGTGAAAAACTGTTTTTT.

This clone was seen a handful of times. The CDR3 DNA reads as TGCGCCAGCAGCCCCTTAACTAGCGGGGGGGTAGATACGCAGTATTTT. Amino acid sequence: CASSPLTSGGVDTQYF. The chain has TRBV5-1 and TRBJ2-3, with 13 positions matching TRBD2. This CDR3 has 16 amino acids. Trimming at V came to 4 bases and at J to 5 bases, leaving 7 bases not matched to a gene. Germline CDR1 and CDR2: SGHRS and YFSETQ.

On this clone: The sample contains more than one DNA sequence encoding this CDR3. The genes are TRBV3-1 (or the pseudogene TRBV3-2) and TRBJ1-2, with D possibly TRBD1 on 6 matching bases. Trimming took off 1 base at V and 1 base at J, with 7 bases between the two ends. The CDR3 extends over 14 amino acids. Germline CDR1 and CDR2: LGHDT and YNNKEL (reference sequence). CDR3 coding DNA: TGTGCCAGCAGCCAAGGGACAGTTAACTATGGCTACACCTTC. Translation gives CASSQGTVNYGYTF.

This chain connects TRBV24-1 to TRBJ2-7, with D possibly matching TRBD1 (7 bases). Germline loops: CDR1 KGHDR, CDR2 SFDVKD. This CDR3 comprises 13 residues. Trimming took 1 base from V and 9 from J, leaving 12 bases between them. In DNA, the CDR3 is TGTGCCACCAGTGATTTTACGCGGGACAGGCAGTACTTC. This sequence encodes CATSDFTRDRQYF.

The genes are TRBV30 and TRBJ2-7, with TRBD1 matching over 11 bases. CDR1 and CDR2 from the germline V gene are GTSNPN and SVGIG (reference sequence). V dropped 4 bases and J dropped 3; count of bases not matched to a gene: 14. The CDR3 length is 17 residues. The CDR3 DNA reads as TGTGCCTGGATCATACCAGGACAGGGGGCGAAAAACTACGAGCAGTACTTC. It specifies CAWIIPGQGAKNYEQYF.